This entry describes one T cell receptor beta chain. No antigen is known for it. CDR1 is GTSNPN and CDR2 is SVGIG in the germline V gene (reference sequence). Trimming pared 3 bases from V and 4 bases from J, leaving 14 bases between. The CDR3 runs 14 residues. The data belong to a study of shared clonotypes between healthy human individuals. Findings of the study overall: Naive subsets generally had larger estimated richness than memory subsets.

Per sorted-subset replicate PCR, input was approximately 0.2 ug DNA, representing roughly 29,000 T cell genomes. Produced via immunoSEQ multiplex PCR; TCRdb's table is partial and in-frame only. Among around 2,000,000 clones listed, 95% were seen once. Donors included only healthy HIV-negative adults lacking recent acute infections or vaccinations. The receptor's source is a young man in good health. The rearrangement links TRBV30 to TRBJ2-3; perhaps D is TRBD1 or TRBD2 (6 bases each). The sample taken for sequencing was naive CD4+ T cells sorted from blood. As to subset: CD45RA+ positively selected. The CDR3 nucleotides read TGTGCCTGGAGGTGGGGGGCTCGGGCAGATACGCAGTATTTT. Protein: CAWRWGARADTQYF.